These 24 T cell receptor beta chains were sequenced from one sample in a study of a mutant IDH1 vaccine in newly diagnosed glioma (dated by TCRdb to the early 2020s). Which antigens these TCRs recognize remains unknown. What the time point label conveys for this sample: week 5, during vaccination. Each vaccine dose was 300 ug of a 20-mer mutant IDH1 peptide in Montanide, given subcutaneously with topical imiquimod. The library was made by the immunoSEQ multiplex PCR assay. TCRdb stores this immuneACCESS table with in-frame sequences only. Part of the clones is absent; in the studies checked, under half of the shortfall reflects unresolved V genes, and no reason is known for the rest. The sample table contains 30,000 to 40,000 clones; only one count was recorded for about 80% of them. The ten largest account for 24% of the sample. The specimen comprised PBMCs, sampled from a glioma patient whose treatment included an IDH1 peptide vaccine. The receptors shown here come from a man aged 25 to 40 with glioma.

The chain is built from TRBV7-2 and TRBJ2-2, with 8 bases fitting TRBD2. The CDR3 runs 14 residues. V was clipped by 4 bases and J by 6 bases; unmatched bases: 4. Per germline, CDR1 SGHTA and CDR2 FQGNSA. CDR3 protein: CASSSGGPPGELFF. CDR3 DNA: TGTGCCAGCAGCTCGGGAGGGCCTCCCGGGGAGCTGTTTTTT.

The J gene is TRBJ2-7, the V gene TRBV11-2, with 10 positions matching TRBD2. CDR1 SGHAT and CDR2 FQNNGV come from the germline V gene. The CDR3 is made up of 15 amino acids. V was clipped by 5 bases and J by 5 bases; unmatched bases: 9. The chain's CDR3 is CASSPASGSSDEQYF. In DNA form, the CDR3 reads TGTGCCAGCAGCCCAGCTAGCGGGAGTTCCGACGAGCAGTACTTC.

The rearrangement joins TRBV6-1 to TRBJ2-1; D perhaps matches TRBD1 (5 bases). V was clipped by 8 bases and J by 4 bases, with 18 bases between them. CDR1 is MNHNS and CDR2 is SASEGT in the germline V gene. The CDR3 runs 15 residues. In nucleotides, the CDR3 is TGTGCCAGCCGTAGACAGCCACCTTTTTACAATGAGCAGTTCTTC. This codes for CASRRQPPFYNEQFF.

This chain connects TRBV19 to TRBJ1-5; D is ambiguous. The CDR3 is 14 amino acids. Per germline, CDR1 LNHDA and CDR2 SQIVND (reference sequence). Between the trimmed V and J ends, which lost 5 bases and 0 bases, there was a span of 8 bases. The CDR3 loop reads CASSPGYSNQPQHF. As DNA, the CDR3 is TGTGCCAGTAGTCCGGGTTATAGCAATCAGCCCCAGCATTTT. Complete variable domain (other parts from reference TRBV19 and TRBJ1-5): DGGITQSPKYLFRKEGQNVTLSCEQNLNHDAMYWYRQDPGQGLRLIYYSQIVNDFQKGDIAEGYSVSREKKESFPLTVTSAQKNPTAFYLCASSPGYSNQPQHFGDGTRLSIL.

This chain uses TRBV28 with TRBJ2-7; 7 bases map to TRBD1. The CDR3 has 17 residues. V lost 5 bases, J lost 0 bases, and 13 bases stayed unmatched. Looked up from germline, CDR1 is MDHEN and CDR2 is SYDVKM. CDR3 DNA: TGTGCCAGCAGTCCAACCCCGGACAGGTTTAGCTCCTACGAGCAGTACTTC. It is translated as CASSPTPDRFSSYEQYF.

The CDR3: CASSQGIEETQYF. CDR3 in DNA: TGTGCCAGCAGCCAAGGAATTGAAGAGACCCAGTACTTC. The gene calls are TRBV14 and TRBJ2-5; D is unclear. The V gene's germline CDR1 is SGHDN and CDR2 FVKESK. This CDR3 has 13 residues. V lost 1 base, J lost 3 bases, and 6 bases lay in between.

This clone was observed once. CDR3 sequence: CASIPGQGRSPLHF. The CDR3 nucleotides are TGTGCCAGCATTCCGGGACAGGGACGATCACCCCTCCACTTT. The rearrangement uses TRBV2 and TRBJ1-6; 9 nucleotides align to TRBD1. CDR3 length: 14 amino acids. V dropped 7 bases and J dropped 10; count of bases not matched to a gene: 8. CDR1 is SNHLY, CDR2 FYNNEI, per germline.

V gene TRBV7-2 combines with J gene TRBJ1-1; no firm D call. The CDR3 contains 13 residues. The V gene's germline CDR1 is SGHTA and CDR2 FQGNSA. V was cut by 5 bases and J by 0 bases, with 7 bases left in between. CDR3 amino acids: CASSQLVNTEAFF. CDR3 nucleotides: TGTGCCAGCAGCCAATTGGTGAACACTGAAGCTTTCTTT.

CDR3 residues: CASSIGTAGDGYTF. CDR3 sequence (DNA): TGCGCCAGCAGCATCGGGACAGCCGGGGACGGCTACACCTTC. The rearrangement links TRBV5-1 to TRBJ1-2, with 7 bases aligning to TRBD1. V was pared by 4 bases and J by 8 bases, with 11 bases of the junction left unmatched. Germline V CDR1 and CDR2: SGHRS, YFSETQ. The CDR3 is 14 amino acids.

The rearrangement uses TRBV7-2 and TRBJ2-7; 7 bases line up with TRBD1. Germline V gives CDR1 SGHTA, CDR2 FQGNSA. Trimming at V came to 2 bases and at J to 5 bases, leaving 6 bases not matched to a gene. The CDR3 contains 14 residues. CDR3 protein: CASSLNRGSNEQYF. CDR3 bases: TGTGCCAGCAGCTTAAACAGGGGCTCTAACGAGCAGTACTTC.

The count of this clone is one. V usage is TRBV25-1 and J usage is TRBJ1-2, with a weak D call TRBD1 (5 bases). V was clipped by 3 bases and J by 3 bases, with 17 bases between them. CDR1 is MGHDK, CDR2 SYGVNS, per germline. This CDR3 has 16 residues. The CDR3 bases are TGTGCCAGCAGTGATGGGGCCCCGTGGGGGTACTATGGCTACACCTTC. Its protein product is CASSDGAPWGYYGYTF.

This sequence joins TRBV13 and TRBJ2-7; D not certain. Germline V gives CDR1 PRHDT, CDR2 FYEKMQ (reference sequence). The CDR3 totals 12 residues. The CDR3 region is CASSSTVWLSVV. The CDR3 coding sequence is TGTGCCAGCAGCTCCACCGTCTGGCTGAGTGTGGTC.

The V and J genes are TRBV30 and TRBJ2-7; tentative D call: TRBD2 (5 bases). Trimming stripped 5 bases from V and 6 bases from J, with 17 bases between. The germline CDR1 and CDR2 sequences are GTSNPN and SVGIG (reference sequence). The CDR3 has 13 amino acids. The CDR3 is CAWGWAGFGEQYF. The DNA of the CDR3 is TGTGCCTGGGGGTGGGCGGGTTTCGGCGAGCAGTACTTC.

The chain has TRBV29-1 and TRBJ1-4; no definite D call. Germline CDR1 SQVTM, CDR2 ANQGSEA. V lost 7 bases and J 7 bases, leaving 16 bases between the germline ends. The CDR3 loop spans 13 amino acids. The CDR3 DNA follows: TGCAGCGCGTACTCGGACGGAGGTGAAAAACTGTTTTTT. As protein: CSAYSDGGEKLFF.

The V and J genes are TRBV6-1 and TRBJ1-3, with TRBD1 matching 12 bases. The CDR3 contains 17 residues. Germline CDR1 reads MNHNS; CDR2 reads SASEGT. V lost 4 bases and J lost 1; bases outside the gene matches: 5. CDR3 DNA sequence: TGTGCCAGCAGTGCAACGGGACAGGGGGCGTCTGGAAACACCATATATTTT. It specifies CASSATGQGASGNTIYF.

J is TRBJ2-5 and V is TRBV10-2, with TRBD2 matching 11 bases. The CDR3 covers 16 residues. V was clipped by 6 bases and J by 5 bases; unmatched bases: 11. Germline loops: CDR1 WSHSY, CDR2 SAAADI. As DNA, the CDR3 is TGCGCCAGCAGAAATCTAGCGGGAGGTGGAGGTGAGACCCAGTACTTC. The encoded protein is CASRNLAGGGGETQYF.

CDR3 in amino acids: CASSDSIHSPGELFF. CDR3 sequence (DNA): TGTGCCAGCAGTGACTCGATTCATAGCCCCGGGGAGCTGTTTTTT. V usage is TRBV6-4 and J usage is TRBJ2-2; D is uncertain. This CDR3 spans 15 amino acids. Trimming cost V 0 bases and J 6 bases, with 11 bases left between them. Per the germline V gene, CDR1 is MRHNA and CDR2 is SNTAGT.

The chain employs TRBV14 and TRBJ2-4, with D hard to call. V lost 5 bases, J lost 7 bases, and 12 bases lay in between. The CDR3 covers 13 residues. Germline CDR1 and CDR2: SGHDN and FVKESK. The CDR3 sequence is CASSFQQYNIQYF. The CDR3 DNA follows: TGTGCCAGCAGCTTCCAGCAATACAACATTCAGTACTTC.

The chain couples TRBV9 to TRBJ2-1, with 9 bases identical to TRBD2. CDR1 is SGDLS and CDR2 is YYNGEE in the germline V gene. V trimming: 3 bases; J trimming: 7 bases; junction bases outside the gene matches: 11. This CDR3 spans 16 amino acids. This CDR3 reads CASSATSGRSGNEQFF. The CDR3 DNA reads as TGTGCCAGCAGCGCCACCAGCGGGAGGTCTGGAAATGAGCAGTTCTTC. The full variable domain, rest sourced from reference TRBV9 and TRBJ2-1, is DSGVTQTPKHLITATGQRVTLRCSPRSGDLSVYWYQQSLDQGLQFLIQYYNGEERAKGNILERFSAQQFPDLHSELNLSSLELGDSALYFCASSATSGRSGNEQFFGPGTRLTVL.

V is TRBV5-1 and J is TRBJ2-3, with D unresolved. The germline V gene has CDR1 SGHRS and CDR2 YFSETQ. This CDR3 spans 14 amino acids. With 3 bases removed from V and 0 bases from J, the gap between germline ends came to 8 bases. The CDR3 bases are TGCGCCAGCAGCTCCGACTCAAGCACAGATACGCAGTATTTT. It specifies CASSSDSSTDTQYF.

The J gene is TRBJ1-2, the V gene TRBV28; D perhaps matches TRBD1 (5 bases). V dropped 5 bases and J dropped 6 bases, with 7 bases sitting between them. The CDR3 consists of 11 residues. CDR1 and CDR2 (germline): MDHEN, SYDVKM. The CDR3 region is CASSHRNGYTF. Here the CDR3 DNA reads TGTGCCAGCAGTCACAGGAATGGCTACACCTTC.

V usage is TRBV15 and J usage is TRBJ2-1; no definite D call. The CDR3 totals 14 residues. Germline CDR1 reads LNHNV; CDR2 reads YYDKDF (reference sequence). V was cut by 2 bases and J by 4 bases, with 9 bases left in between. CDR3 sequence reads: CATSRTVYYNEQFF. CDR3 nucleotides: TGTGCCACCAGCAGAACAGTCTATTACAATGAGCAGTTCTTC. Filled out from reference TRBV15 and TRBJ2-1, the complete variable domain reads DAMVIQNPRYQVTQFGKPVTLSCSQTLNHNVMYWYQQKSSQAPKLLFHYYDKDFNNEADTPDNFQSRRPNTSFCFLDIRSPGLGDTAMYLCATSRTVYYNEQFFGPGTRLTVL.

This clone was detected a few times. The chain uses TRBV18 and TRBJ2-2; D ambiguous. The length of the CDR3 is 14 residues. The V end was cut by 4 bases, the J end by 0 bases, with 6 bases between. CDR1 and CDR2 from the germline V gene are KGHSH and LQKENI. The CDR3 DNA sequence: TGTGCCAGCTCACAGAACCCGAACACCGGGGAGCTGTTTTTT. Protein: CASSQNPNTGELFF.

The CDR3 sequence is CASSLAGLATNTGELFF. The CDR3 region has the DNA TGCGCCAGCAGCTTGGCGGGACTAGCGACGAACACCGGGGAGCTGTTTTTT. J is TRBJ2-2 and V is TRBV5-1; 10 nucleotides match TRBD2. The CDR3 spans 17 residues. The ends lost 0 bases at V and 0 bases at J; junction bases unmatched: 2. Germline loops: CDR1 SGHRS, CDR2 YFSETQ.